This T cell receptor (beta chain) was retrieved from a study of blood T cells in healthy people across ages (dated by TCRdb to 2013 to 2016). Regarding the research as a whole: Template switching captured roughly one uniquely barcoded TCR beta cDNA molecule per two T cells in model experiments. Age-related changes in TCR beta repertoire diversity were measured in the study by deep sequencing normalized with unique cDNA molecular identifiers. The donors were divided into four age groups: young (average about 15 years), middle-aged (approximately 39), aged (around 67) and long-lived (about 90). To avoid experimental bias, donors of different ages were spread randomly across the sequencing lanes. The study analyzed two additional independent replicas of 1 million unique cDNA reads from the same blood draw for two donors, one aged 18 to 30 and one aged 80 or older.

The CDR3 holds 14 amino acids from the cysteine to the phenylalanine. Solely the CDR3 DNA is kept, with 42 bases framed from the first base. Trimming removed 4 bases from V and 5 bases from J; the gene matches leave 8 bases unexplained. As encoded in the germline V gene, CDR1 is SGHRS while CDR2 is YFSETQ. The roughly 39 donors, aged about 6 to 100 years, were systemically healthy Caucasian individuals from Russia. About 10 milliliters of peripheral blood were collected from each donor into EDTA-treated Vacutainer tubes. PBMCs were isolated by Ficoll-Paque density-gradient centrifugation, with at least 6 million obtained per sample. Trizol reagent was used to extract total RNA from PBMCs, with at least 5.5 micrograms per sample. For every donor, an aliquot of PBMCs went through flow cytometry to measure the percentages of naive CD45RAhigh/CD27high T cells. What the research found in general, with its limitations: As age increased, observed TCR beta diversity per million T cells dropped in a roughly linear way, and a significant reduction was already evident by age around 41. Bulk unsorted PBMC profiling prevented conclusive comparison of naive and antigen-experienced compartments. Total diversity estimates from one million sequenced T cells were considered lower bounds and underestimates. Because donor CMV infection status was unknown, age-related changes in expanded clonotypes were potentially confounded. Compared with the aged group, more naive CD4+ T cells, fewer expanded clones and increased TCR diversity were shown by the long-lived group, suggesting age selection. There was a strong correlation between observed TCR beta diversity and the percentage of naive T cells measured by flow cytometry.

The library came from 5' RACE. The instrument was an Illumina HiSeq 2500. A second PCR of about 7 to 12 cycles was run with a J-beta primer mix and a sample-barcoded 5' primer. Each TCR beta cDNA molecule received a unique molecular identifier from a template-switch 5' adaptor carrying 12 random nucleotides. Each sample yielded at least 3 million CDR3-containing paired-end reads. First-strand cDNA synthesis was performed from all RNA using the Mint cDNA synthesis kit, with priming by a TRBC-specific oligonucleotide. Following uracil-DNA glycosylase treatment, a first 18-cycle PCR with universal primers M1SS and BC2_uni_R was performed on all cDNA. The source study handled its data this way. Normalization of each sample was performed by random selection of 1 million high-quality reads, each carrying a distinct molecular identifier. Reads with shared molecular identifiers were discarded instead of being binned into consensus sequences. CDR3 identification, clonotype clustering and error correction used MiTCR with a Q25 quality threshold and the strictest error-elimination algorithm. A nonparametric unseen species model with Euler transformation was used to estimate a lower bound on total TCR beta diversity. The public reads were reprocessed in TCRdb via fastp at Q25 and MiXCR, keeping in-frame beta chains. Rows with one shared CDR3 protein collapse into an entry with the most common genes and DNA. The V and J calls reflect TCRdb's pipeline rather than the authors' work. The sample table records around 1,500,000 distinct CDR3 sequences; over 25% of these occur just once. 7.7% of the sample lies in the top ten.

As to this clonotype: No cognate antigen has been identified for it. One base away there is no much larger clone; base qualities are not given.

The source of this sequence is a woman younger than 45 in good health. The chain is encoded by TRBV5-1 joined to TRBJ2-5; TRBD1 agrees with 7 junctional bases. Sequenced material: blood. This receptor has the CDR3 CASSVTGWGETQYF. The DNA reads TGCGCCAGCAGCGTGACAGGGTGGGGGGAGACCCAGTACTTC.